This passage covers 6 T cell receptor beta chains from one sample sequenced in a study of shared clonotypes between healthy human individuals. TCRdb keeps only in-frame clones here, not all; method: immunoSEQ multiplex PCR. The repertoire has 2 million or so clones, approximately 95% of them found once; the top ten carry 0.13%. The sequenced sample was naive CD4+ T cells sorted from blood. Subset: CD45RA+ positively selected. These receptors were taken from a man aged 18-30 years in good health.

To note about this clone: Relative to the germline gene, one junction end is altered; a read error may explain this. The sample carries other DNA sequences with the same CDR3. The genes are TRBV7-7 and TRBJ2-3; 10 nucleotides line up with TRBD1. This CDR3 has 14 amino acids. Germline CDR1 SSHAT, CDR2 FNYEAQ (reference sequence). The CDR3 coding sequence is TGTGCTAGCAGCTTAGGACAGGGGGCAGATACGCAGTATTTT. This gives the protein CASSLGQGADTQYF.

The gene calls are TRBV29-1 and TRBJ1-2; 9 bases match TRBD1. This CDR3 spans 15 amino acids. The V gene end was trimmed by 4 bases and the J gene end by 4 bases; junction bases not matched to a gene: 10. Germline V gives CDR1 SQVTM, CDR2 ANQGSEA. The CDR3 DNA reads TGCAGCGTTGCGGAACAGGGACAGGGAATCTATGGCTACACCTTC. This codes for CSVAEQGQGIYGYTF.

The gene calls are TRBV2 and TRBJ1-2, with D perhaps matching TRBD1 (5 bases). The CDR3 has 13 amino acids. Trimming left V 4 bases short and J 8 bases short, with 14 bases between. Germline V gene sequence: CDR1 SNHLY, CDR2 FYNNEI. Here the CDR3 reads CASSAGTVGGYTF. As DNA, the CDR3 is TGTGCCAGCAGTGCCGGGACGGTGGGAGGCTACACCTTC.

The V gene is TRBV30, the J gene TRBJ2-1; no definite D call. The CDR3 is made up of 14 amino acids. Per the germline V gene, CDR1 is GTSNPN and CDR2 is SVGIG (reference sequence). V was shortened by 1 base and J by 2 bases, with 9 bases between the two germline ends. The chain's CDR3 is CAWSAGTPYNEQFF. The CDR3 DNA is TGTGCCTGGAGTGCGGGCACCCCCTACAATGAGCAGTTCTTC.

This sequence joins TRBV7-2 and TRBJ2-7; 13 nucleotides match TRBD2. Per the germline V gene, CDR1 is SGHTA and CDR2 is FQGNSA. V lost 5 bases and J lost 3; bases outside the gene matches: 4. This CDR3 is 15 amino acids long. The CDR3 sequence: CASSMGLAGIYEQYF. The CDR3 DNA reads as TGTGCCAGCAGCATGGGACTAGCGGGGATCTACGAGCAGTACTTC. Filled out from reference TRBV7-2 and TRBJ2-7, the complete variable domain reads GAGVSQSPSNKVTEKGKDVELRCDPISGHTALYWYRQSLGQGLEFLIYFQGNSAPDKSGLPSDRFSAERTGGSVSTLTIQRTQQEDSAVYLCASSMGLAGIYEQYFGPGTRLTVT.

The rearrangement links TRBV30 to TRBJ1-1; 8 bases fit TRBD1. The CDR3 is 12 residues long. The V and J ends lost 3 bases and 11 bases, in that order; junction bases with no gene match: 8. Germline V gives CDR1 GTSNPN, CDR2 SVGIG (reference sequence). Here the CDR3 reads CAWSRTGTGAFF. As DNA, the CDR3 is TGTGCCTGGAGCCGGACAGGGACTGGGGCTTTCTTT.